This TCR beta chain appears in the sequencing data of a study of cytomegalovirus exposure and HLA in healthy donors. A few counts support this clone. Its antigen is unknown. Primers: 60 Vbeta forward and 13 Jbeta reverse. Repertoires were generated with immunoSEQ multiplex PCR, while TCRdb's copy carries only in-frame clones and drops some. The repertoire holds some 80,000 clones, with about 9.5% as singletons. Study-level points and caveats: Per a later analysis, 15,000 to 20,000 TCR beta sequences showed association with HLA alleles at 0.05 false discovery rate.

The specimen sequenced was PBMCs. This receptor was identified in a man aged 55-75 years in good health and CMV-seropositive.

CDR3 loop: CASSVTSGSSYEQYF. For the CDR3, the DNA is TGTGCCAGCAGCGTAACTAGCGGGAGCTCCTACGAGCAGTACTTC. V is TRBV5-4 and J is TRBJ2-7, with 11 bases that match TRBD2. The CDR3 is 15 amino acids. The trim removed 4 bases at V and 0 bases at J, leaving 3 bases unmatched. CDR1 is SGHNT and CDR2 is YYREEE in the germline V gene (reference sequence).